Shown below are 28 T cell receptor beta chains from a single sample sequenced in a study of blood T cell repertoires in COVID-19. The data were produced by immunoSEQ multiplex PCR, yet TCRdb's version contains in-frame clones alone and is incomplete. The table has approximately 260,000 clones, around 87% seen once. Sequencing was performed on PBMCs or T cells enriched from blood (not recorded which). These receptors all stem from a woman in her thirties or forties with acute COVID-19.

The chain combines TRBV6-5 with TRBJ1-5, with TRBD1 as a possible D gene (5 bases). Germline V lookup: CDR1 MNHEY, CDR2 SVGAGI. Deletions cut 6 bases from V and 4 bases from J, with 10 bases between. This CDR3 spans 13 amino acids. The CDR3 loop reads CASSRQGNQPQHF. The CDR3 nucleotides read TGTGCCAGCAGCCGCCAGGGAAATCAGCCCCAGCATTTT.

The chain combines TRBV5-6 with TRBJ2-3; TRBD2 agrees at 11 bases. Germline V lookup: CDR1 SGHDT, CDR2 YYEEEE. The CDR3 sequence is 17 residues long. The V and J ends lost 6 bases and 3 bases, in that order; junction bases with no gene match: 12. The DNA for the CDR3 is TGTGCCAGCACCCCGGACCCTAGCGGGAGGTTGACAGATACGCAGTATTTT. Encoded protein: CASTPDPSGRLTDTQYF. Looking up the rest from reference TRBV5-6 and TRBJ2-3 gives the full variable domain: DAGVTQSPTHLIKTRGQQVTLRCSPKSGHDTVSWYQQALGQGPQFIFQYYEEEERQRGNFPDRFSGHQFPNYSSELNVNALLLGDSALYLCASTPDPSGRLTDTQYFGPGTRLTVL.

J is TRBJ1-6 and V is TRBV7-9; the D is unclear. V was cut by 3 bases and J by 6 bases, with 6 bases left in between. CDR1 SEHNR and CDR2 FQNEAQ come from the germline V gene (reference sequence). This CDR3 is 13 amino acids long. The CDR3 DNA reads as TGTGCCAGCAGCTTCCAGGTTAATTCACCCCTCCACTTT. Its translation: CASSFQVNSPLHF.

The chain is built from TRBV4-1 and TRBJ1-1; D unclear. This CDR3 has 15 residues. Deletions cut 4 bases from V and 3 bases from J, with 15 bases between. Looked up from germline, CDR1 is MGHRA and CDR2 is YSYEKL. This chain's CDR3 is CASSPIERVYTEAFF. The CDR3 coding sequence is TGCGCCAGCAGCCCGATCGAGAGGGTTTACACTGAAGCTTTCTTT.

The rearrangement links TRBV19 to TRBJ1-5; tentative D call: TRBD1 (5 bases). The CDR3 loop spans 15 amino acids. Germline V gives CDR1 LNHDA, CDR2 SQIVND (reference sequence). The ends were cut back, 6 bases at V and 0 bases at J, with 12 bases in the middle. CDR3 sequence reads: CASSVRQHSNQPQHF. The CDR3 region has the DNA TGTGCCAGTAGCGTCAGACAGCATAGCAATCAGCCCCAGCATTTT.

The V call is TRBV7-6, the J call TRBJ2-3; 7 positions match TRBD2. After removal of 5 bases from V and 1 base from J, the junction contained 6 bases not matched to a gene. Germline V lookup: CDR1 SGHVS, CDR2 FNYEAQ. This CDR3 has 15 residues. The CDR3 DNA sequence: TGTGCCAGCAGCCCCTTGGCGGGAGGCACAGATACGCAGTATTTT. Translating gives CASSPLAGGTDTQYF.

The chain links TRBV11-3 to TRBJ2-7, with a possible D match to TRBD2 (5 bases). The V end lost 2 bases, the J end lost 5 bases, and 10 bases lay between the germline ends. This CDR3 region has 13 residues. Germline CDR1 reads SGHNT; CDR2 reads YENEEA. CDR3 DNA sequence: TGTGCCAGCAGCTTACTAGGGAGCAACGAGCAGTACTTC. Its translation is CASSLLGSNEQYF.

The chain carries TRBV6-6 and TRBJ2-7; 12 positions match TRBD2. Germline CDR1 reads MNHNY; CDR2 reads SVGAGI (reference sequence). The CDR3 runs to 15 residues. V lost 7 bases and J lost 5; bases outside the gene matches: 9. The CDR3 reads CASNKRLAGDHEQYF. CDR3 coding DNA: TGTGCCAGCAATAAAAGACTAGCGGGAGACCACGAGCAGTACTTC.

A note on this clone: At the DNA level, this CDR3 is encoded by other sequences in the same sample as well. The rearrangement uses TRBV5-1 and TRBJ2-3; 11 nucleotides align to TRBD2. The CDR3 consists of 15 residues. CDR1 is SGHRS and CDR2 is YFSETQ in the germline V gene. Trimming at V came to 4 bases and at J to 0 bases, leaving 1 base not matched to a gene. CDR3 sequence: CASSRTSGSTDTQYF. In DNA form, the CDR3 reads TGCGCCAGCAGCCGGACTAGCGGGAGCACAGATACGCAGTATTTT.

This clone occurred once. CDR3: CASSSTTSPYTDTQYF. In DNA form, the CDR3 reads TGTGCCAGCAGCTCCACGACTAGCCCCTACACAGATACGCAGTATTTT. This chain uses TRBV5-4 with TRBJ2-3; the match to TRBD2 covers 7 bases. J gave up 2 bases and V 3 bases, and 9 bases lay outside the gene matches. CDR1 is SGHNT and CDR2 is YYREEE in the germline V gene (reference sequence). The CDR3 contains 16 residues.

The chain employs TRBV5-1 and TRBJ2-3, with D hard to call. Germline V gene data show CDR1 as SGHRS and CDR2 as YFSETQ. The CDR3 loop spans 16 amino acids. Trimming took off 0 bases at V and 6 bases at J, with 17 bases between the two ends. CDR3 coding DNA: TGCGCCAGCAGCTTGGGGCTGGGCACCGGTGCCGATACGCAGTATTTT. Protein: CASSLGLGTGADTQYF.

This clone was counted only a few times. The genes are TRBV2 and TRBJ2-7; TRBD1 is a possible D gene (6 bases). The CDR3 is 14 amino acids. Germline V gene sequence: CDR1 SNHLY, CDR2 FYNNEI. Trimming stripped 7 bases from V and 2 bases from J, with 15 bases between. The CDR3 sequence: CASTTGMGTYEQYF. Written as DNA, the CDR3 is TGTGCCAGCACCACAGGGATGGGAACCTACGAGCAGTACTTC.

V and J are TRBV6-2 or TRBV6-3 and TRBJ1-2; 8 positions match TRBD1. Germline lookup yields CDR1 MNHEY and CDR2 SVGEGT. The CDR3 consists of 17 residues. Trimming at V came to 1 base and at J to 4 bases, leaving 11 bases not matched to a gene. CDR3 in DNA: TGTGCCAGCAGTTACTTCCCTGGACAGGGCAGGAGCTATGGCTACACCTTC. Encoded protein: CASSYFPGQGRSYGYTF.

The chain links TRBV7-2 to TRBJ2-1; 10 bases agree with TRBD1. The CDR3 consists of 15 residues. V shed 1 base, J shed 7 bases, and the junction held 4 bases outside the gene matches. The germline V gene has CDR1 SGHTA and CDR2 FQGNSA. The CDR3 is CASSLGGQGKNEQFF. The CDR3 coding sequence is TGTGCCAGCAGCTTAGGGGGACAGGGGAAAAATGAGCAGTTCTTC. Full variable domain (missing parts from reference TRBV7-2 and TRBJ2-1): GAGVSQSPSNKVTEKGKDVELRCDPISGHTALYWYRQSLGQGLEFLIYFQGNSAPDKSGLPSDRFSAERTGGSVSTLTIQRTQQEDSAVYLCASSLGGQGKNEQFFGPGTRLTVL.

The gene calls are TRBV18 and TRBJ2-7, with a weak D call TRBD2 (5 bases). The V gene's germline CDR1 is KGHSH and CDR2 LQKENI. CDR3 length: 11 amino acids. Trimming removed 3 bases at V and 7 bases at J, with 7 bases between. The CDR3 DNA sequence: TGTGCCAGCTCACCCGGGGAGGAGCAGTACTTC. Protein product: CASSPGEEQYF.

V gene TRBV4-1 combines with J gene TRBJ2-1; 7 bases match TRBD2. This CDR3 is built from 17 residues. J lost 6 bases, V lost 1 base, and 12 bases had no gene match. Germline V gene data show CDR1 as MGHRA and CDR2 as YSYEKL. The DNA of the CDR3 is TGCGCCAGCAGCCAAGGCGGTCCTAGCGGTTTGCGCAATGAGCAGTTCTTC. Translated, it gives CASSQGGPSGLRNEQFF.

This chain joins TRBV9 and TRBJ2-1, with a weak D call TRBD2 (7 bases). The CDR3 is made up of 15 amino acids. Germline lookup yields CDR1 SGDLS and CDR2 YYNGEE. The V gene lost 3 bases and the J gene lost 2 bases, with 12 bases spanning the gap. The CDR3 spells CASSGSGTTYNEQFF. The CDR3 DNA reads as TGTGCCAGCAGCGGGAGCGGGACAACCTACAATGAGCAGTTCTTC.

The sample holds one count of this clone. V is TRBV7-9 and J is TRBJ2-3; D ambiguous. The germline V and J ends were trimmed by 7 bases and 5 bases, with 10 bases remaining between them. CDR1 is SEHNR, CDR2 FQNEAQ, per germline (reference sequence). CDR3 length: 12 residues. DNA for the CDR3: TGTGCCAGCATCGGGTATGGAGATACGCAGTATTTT. This translates into CASIGYGDTQYF.

The rearrangement uses TRBV6-6 and TRBJ1-6; 7 positions match TRBD1. The ends lost 2 bases at V and 2 bases at J; junction bases unmatched: 3. The V gene's germline CDR1 is MNHNY and CDR2 SVGAGI (reference sequence). CDR3 length equals 16 residues. CDR3 in amino acids: CASSYDRETYNSPLHF. The CDR3 region has the DNA TGTGCCAGCAGTTACGACAGGGAGACCTATAATTCACCCCTCCACTTT.

V gene TRBV19 combines with J gene TRBJ2-6; 8 positions agree with TRBD1. Germline loops: CDR1 LNHDA, CDR2 SQIVND (reference sequence). J was trimmed by 1 base and V by 3 bases; bases with no gene match: 14. The CDR3 contains 20 residues. CDR3 region: CASSIEPGGPTYSGANVLTF. CDR3 nucleotide sequence: TGTGCCAGTAGTATCGAACCAGGGGGCCCTACCTATTCTGGGGCCAACGTCCTGACTTTC.

The chain combines TRBV20-1 with TRBJ2-1; 7 bases map to TRBD1. CDR3 length: 15 residues. Looked up from germline, CDR1 is DFQATT and CDR2 is SNEGSKA (reference sequence). The ends lost 3 bases at V and 3 bases at J; junction bases unmatched: 8. The CDR3 protein is CSASSGQSHYNEQFF. For the CDR3, the DNA is TGCAGTGCTAGTTCGGGACAGTCTCACTACAATGAGCAGTTCTTC.

The CDR3 protein is CASRQQGHSGEQYF. CDR3 in DNA: TGTGCCAGCAGACAACAGGGACATTCGGGGGAGCAGTACTTC. The V and J genes are TRBV27 and TRBJ2-7, with a weak D call TRBD1 (6 bases). The germline V and J ends were trimmed by 6 bases and 7 bases, with 19 bases remaining between them. In germline, CDR1 is MNHEY, CDR2 SMNVEV (reference sequence). This CDR3 region has 14 residues.

A single count supports this clone. V and J are TRBV7-2 and TRBJ2-1, with 13 positions matching TRBD2. In germline, CDR1 is SGHTA, CDR2 FQGNSA. The CDR3 is 15 residues long. With V trimmed by 1 base and J by 10 bases, 4 bases remained unmatched. CDR3: CASSLETSGRIEQFF. The CDR3 region has the DNA TGTGCCAGCAGCTTAGAGACTAGCGGGAGGATCGAGCAGTTCTTC.

V and J are TRBV11-3 and TRBJ2-7; unclear D gene. Germline V gene sequence: CDR1 SGHNT, CDR2 YENEEA. V was pared by 7 bases and J by 5 bases, with 15 bases between. This CDR3 comprises 13 residues. The CDR3 is CASTSGTNNEQYF. CDR3 nucleotides: TGTGCCAGCACTAGTGGAACCAACAACGAGCAGTACTTC.

This clone was counted a single time. This chain joins TRBV7-8 and TRBJ2-5; 11 bases fit TRBD1. Germline V gene data show CDR1 as SGHVS and CDR2 as FQNEAQ. After removal of 2 bases from V and 1 base from J, the junction contained 3 bases not matched to a gene. The CDR3 extends over 16 amino acids. CDR3 amino acids: CASSLKGTGGQETQYF. The CDR3 DNA follows: TGTGCCAGCAGCTTAAAAGGGACAGGGGGCCAAGAGACCCAGTACTTC.

The rearrangement uses TRBV6-2 or TRBV6-3 and TRBJ1-5; the D gene is possibly TRBD1 (6 bases). This CDR3 spans 17 amino acids. V lost 5 bases and J 4 bases, leaving 21 bases between the germline ends. From germline, CDR1 is MNHEY and CDR2 SVGEGT. The CDR3 DNA follows: TGTGCCAGCAGTCAAGACCCTTACAGGGCCCCTAATCAGCCCCAGCATTTT. Its protein product is CASSQDPYRAPNQPQHF.

This clone has a single count. The chain combines TRBV5-1 with TRBJ2-7, with a possible D match to TRBD1 (5 bases). There are 14 residues in the CDR3. In germline, CDR1 is SGHRS, CDR2 YFSETQ. Trimming pared 4 bases from V and 0 bases from J, leaving 11 bases between. CDR3 sequence: CASSVTVTSYEQYF. For the CDR3, the DNA is TGCGCCAGCAGCGTGACAGTTACCTCCTACGAGCAGTACTTC.

This chain uses TRBV5-1 with TRBJ2-1; 9 bases line up with TRBD1. The CDR3 has 15 residues. CDR1 SGHRS and CDR2 YFSETQ come from the germline V gene. With V trimmed by 5 bases and J by 3 bases, 6 bases remained unmatched. The CDR3 loop is CASSSGTGYYNEQFF. Written as DNA, the CDR3 is TGCGCCAGCAGTTCCGGGACAGGGTACTACAATGAGCAGTTCTTC.